Shown below are 18 T cell receptor beta chains from a single sample sequenced in a study of T-cell memory formation after mild COVID-19. TCRdb called the 5' RACE reads again in MiXCR, with one record for every CDR3 protein. Of hundreds of thousands of distinct CDR3 sequences listed, 28% are singletons. The sample consisted of PBMCs or a T cell subset sorted from them (not recorded which). Every receptor here comes from an adult woman who had mild COVID-19 (a few samples of this study predate the infection). Cell type and time point are not known.

V gene TRBV9 combines with J gene TRBJ2-5; 11 bases map to TRBD2. The trim removed 4 bases at V and 2 bases at J, leaving 4 bases unmatched. Germline values: CDR1 SGDLS, CDR2 YYNGEE. The CDR3 runs 15 residues. The CDR3 DNA reads as TGTGCCAGCAGCCTGACTAGCGGGGCGCAAGAGACCCAGTACTTC. It translates to CASSLTSGAQETQYF.

V gene TRBV7-2 combines with J gene TRBJ2-7; 7 positions agree with TRBD2. Germline CDR1 reads SGHTA; CDR2 reads FQGNSA. CDR3 length: 15 amino acids. Unmatched junction bases numbered 6, after V lost 1 base and J lost 3 bases. The CDR3 region is CASSLGSGTIYEQYF. The CDR3, as DNA: TGTGCCAGCAGCTTAGGGTCCGGGACTATCTACGAGCAGTACTTC. Full variable domain (outside the CDR3, taken from reference TRBV7-2 and TRBJ2-7): GAGVSQSPSNKVTEKGKDVELRCDPISGHTALYWYRQSLGQGLEFLIYFQGNSAPDKSGLPSDRFSAERTGGSVSTLTIQRTQQEDSAVYLCASSLGSGTIYEQYFGPGTRLTVT.

The chain links TRBV4-2 to TRBJ2-1; D is undetermined. The V end lost 0 bases, the J end lost 1 base, and 7 bases lay between the germline ends. The CDR3 runs to 15 residues. CDR1 LGHNA and CDR2 YNFKEQ come from the germline V gene. Here the CDR3 reads CASSQDRRSYNEQFF. In nucleotides, the CDR3 is TGTGCCAGCAGCCAAGATAGGCGGTCCTACAATGAGCAGTTCTTC.

The gene calls are TRBV4-1 and TRBJ1-1; TRBD1 matches 12 bases. Germline CDR1 MGHRA, CDR2 YSYEKL. The V and J ends lost 8 bases and 3 bases, in that order; junction bases with no gene match: 10. This CDR3 is built from 16 residues. This CDR3 is CASRTGQGAVDTEAFF. Written as DNA, the CDR3 is TGCGCCAGCCGAACGGGACAGGGGGCTGTGGACACTGAAGCTTTCTTT.

This sequence joins TRBV12-3 or TRBV12-4 and TRBJ2-7; D not resolved. The V and J ends lost 5 bases and 6 bases respectively, with 14 bases between them. The CDR3 length is 13 residues. The CDR3 region has the DNA TGTGCCAGCAGTCTAAGGACGCAGGCCGAGCAGTACTTC. Translating it yields CASSLRTQAEQYF.

This clonotype has just a few counts. CDR3 sequence (DNA): TGTGCCAGCTCCCACGGACAGGGGCGGAACACTGAAGCTTTCTTT. This encodes CASSHGQGRNTEAFF. V and J are TRBV18 and TRBJ1-1; 9 bases line up with TRBD1. Per germline, CDR1 KGHSH and CDR2 LQKENI. Trimming took 6 bases from V and 1 from J; bases not matched to a gene: 6. The CDR3 loop spans 15 amino acids. The variable domain in full, completed from reference TRBV18 and TRBJ1-1, reads NAGVMQNPRHLVRRRGQEARLRCSPMKGHSHVYWYRQLPEEGLKFMVYLQKENIIDESGMPKERFSAEFPKEGPSILRIQQVVRGDSAAYFCASSHGQGRNTEAFFGQGTRLTVV.

This clonotype turned up a few times. V gene TRBV20-1 combines with J gene TRBJ2-3; possible D gene TRBD2, 6 bases. This CDR3 has 19 amino acids. Trimming removed 3 bases from V and 1 base from J, with 26 bases in between. Germline V CDR1 and CDR2: DFQATT, SNEGSKA (reference sequence). The CDR3 loop reads CSASPYRDHRREGTDTQYF. DNA for the CDR3: TGCAGTGCTAGCCCTTACCGGGACCACCGCAGGGAGGGCACAGATACGCAGTATTTT.

V gene TRBV2 combines with J gene TRBJ1-2; 11 bases map to TRBD1. The germline V gene encodes CDR1 SNHLY and CDR2 FYNNEI. This CDR3 has 15 residues. V was pared by 7 bases and J by 5 bases, with 9 bases of the junction left unmatched. DNA for the CDR3: TGTGCCAGCATTGGACAGGGGGCATCGGCTTATGGCTACACCTTC. It encodes CASIGQGASAYGYTF.

In this sample, this clonotype turned up a few times. V and J are TRBV11-3 and TRBJ2-2; 7 nucleotides agree with TRBD2. The trim removed 5 bases at V and 0 bases at J, leaving 6 bases unmatched. Germline loops: CDR1 SGHNT, CDR2 YENEEA. This CDR3 region has 16 residues. CDR3 region: CASSVGTITNTGELFF. CDR3 in DNA: TGTGCCAGCAGCGTGGGGACTATCACGAACACCGGGGAGCTGTTTTTT. The full variable domain, completed using reference TRBV11-3 and TRBJ2-2, is EAGVVQSPRYKIIEKKQPVAFWCNPISGHNTLYWYLQNLGQGPELLIRYENEEAVDDSQLPKDRFSAERLKGVDSTLKIQPAELGDSAVYLCASSVGTITNTGELFFGEGSRLTVL.

This clonotype was detected only a few times. V and J are TRBV3-1 and TRBJ2-1; 7 bases map to TRBD2. There are 12 residues in the CDR3. The V gene end was trimmed by 4 bases and the J gene end by 13 bases; junction bases not matched to a gene: 7. Germline values: CDR1 LGHDT, CDR2 YNNKEL (reference sequence). Here the CDR3 reads CASSLEGGRQFF. DNA of the CDR3: TGTGCCAGCAGCCTGGAGGGCGGGAGACAGTTCTTC.

The V call is TRBV6-5, the J call TRBJ1-2; D uncertain. The CDR3 spans 14 residues. Germline loops: CDR1 MNHEY, CDR2 SVGAGI. Trimming took off 0 bases at V and 10 bases at J, with 15 bases between the two ends. CDR3 in DNA: TGTGCCAGCAGTTACTCGGCAGCGCCCACCTCCTACACCTTC. Protein sequence: CASSYSAAPTSYTF.

Only a few counts were recorded for this clonotype. The chain employs TRBV3-1 and TRBJ1-1, with 10 nucleotides matching TRBD1. In germline, CDR1 is LGHDT, CDR2 YNNKEL (reference sequence). The CDR3 runs to 14 residues. Losses at the gene ends were 3 bases for V and 11 bases for J; bases not matched to a gene: 9. The CDR3 DNA reads as TGTGCCAGCAGCCACGAGGGACAGGGGAGATATGCTTTCTTT. Its translation: CASSHEGQGRYAFF.

This clonotype occurred a few times. CDR3 coding DNA: TGTGCCATCAGTGACTACCCTGACCACCGCCACGCCACAGATACGCAGTATTTT. Its translation: CAISDYPDHRHATDTQYF. This chain links TRBV10-3 with TRBJ2-3, with no clear D. CDR1 is ENHRY and CDR2 is SYGVKD in the germline V gene. V was pared by 3 bases and J by 2 bases, with 21 bases between. This CDR3 has 18 amino acids.

The V call is TRBV27, the J call TRBJ2-3, with a tentative D call TRBD1 (6 bases). CDR1 and CDR2 from the germline V gene are MNHEY and SMNVEV (reference sequence). CDR3 size: 16 residues. V dropped 4 bases and J dropped 1 base, with 15 bases sitting between them. The CDR3 loop is CASSSDSPSGTDTQYF. Written as DNA, the CDR3 is TGTGCCAGCAGTTCGGACAGCCCGTCGGGCACAGATACGCAGTATTTT.

J is TRBJ2-3 and V is TRBV7-3; 7 bases line up with TRBD2. V trimming: 4 bases; J trimming: 4 bases; junction bases outside the gene matches: 5. In germline, CDR1 is SGHTA, CDR2 FQGTGA. This CDR3 region has 14 residues. CDR3 nucleotide sequence: TGTGCCAGCAGCTCGCGGGGGAACTCAGATACGCAGTATTTT. This gives the protein CASSSRGNSDTQYF.

This clonotype was seen a handful of times. The gene calls are TRBV6-5 and TRBJ2-7; 9 bases agree with TRBD1. The CDR3 is 15 amino acids. V lost 6 bases to trimming and J lost 5 bases; unmatched junction nucleotides: 11. CDR1 is MNHEY and CDR2 is SVGAGI in the germline V gene. The CDR3 sequence: CASRAPTGGFNEQYF. The CDR3 region has the DNA TGTGCCAGCAGAGCTCCGACAGGGGGGTTTAACGAGCAGTACTTC.

The sample holds a few counts of this clonotype. CDR3 bases: TGTGCCAGCAGTTCCTGGGACAGGTCCTACGAGCAGTACTTC. Translating it yields CASSSWDRSYEQYF. The chain carries TRBV12-3 or TRBV12-4 and TRBJ2-7; the match to TRBD1 covers 8 bases. This CDR3 spans 14 amino acids. V trimming: 4 bases; J trimming: 1 base; junction bases outside the gene matches: 3.

The CDR3 loop reads CASSPRVREPQHF. CDR3 in DNA: TGTGCCAGCAGTCCGCGGGTGAGGGAGCCCCAGCATTTT. The chain recombines TRBV27 with TRBJ1-5; D is uncertain. The germline V and J ends were trimmed by 5 bases and 8 bases, with 13 bases remaining between them. The CDR3 loop spans 13 amino acids. CDR1 and CDR2 (germline): MNHEY, SMNVEV (reference sequence).